This T cell receptor beta chain was captured in a study of CD8 T cells in ankylosing spondylitis. Study outcomes and limitations: Ankylosing spondylitis blood appeared to be characterized by a TCR beta motif of 8 or 9 highly homologous variants. Disease-associated clones were CD8+ and fairly uncommon in peripheral blood. There was reportedly significant enrichment of clones that were disease-linked in matched ankylosing spondylitis synovial fluid. Some of these motif variants have turned up before, in reports on reactive arthritis synovial fluid and blood.

Quantitative 5'-RACE with molecular barcodes produced the TCR beta libraries. Each CDR3 protein is one row after TCRdb ran MiXCR on the 5' RACE reads. The data show just under 550,000 distinct CDR3 sequences, approximately 12% seen once. Trimming stripped 3 bases from V and 0 bases from J, with 12 bases between. Germline CDR1 reads MNHEY; CDR2 reads SMNVEV (reference sequence). The CDR3 extends over 16 amino acids. Comments on this clonotype: Its antigen is not known.

The specimen was blood, either unsorted or a sorted T cell fraction (not recorded which). The chain uses TRBV27 and TRBJ2-1, with a possible D match to TRBD1 (5 bases). This clonotype was obtained from a male donor with ankylosing spondylitis. This CDR3 is CASSFVADTSYNEQFF. The CDR3 coding sequence is TGTGCCAGCAGTTTCGTGGCGGACACCTCCTACAATGAGCAGTTCTTC.